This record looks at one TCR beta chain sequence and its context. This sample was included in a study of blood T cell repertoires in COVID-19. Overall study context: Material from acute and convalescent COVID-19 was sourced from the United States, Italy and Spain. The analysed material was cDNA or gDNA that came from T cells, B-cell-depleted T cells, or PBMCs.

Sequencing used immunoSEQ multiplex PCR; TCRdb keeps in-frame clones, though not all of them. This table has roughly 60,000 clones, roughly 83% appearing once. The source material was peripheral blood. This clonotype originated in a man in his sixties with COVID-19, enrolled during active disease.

CDR3 amino acids: CAISGGSYEQYF. The CDR3 DNA reads TGTGCCATCAGCGGGGGATCCTACGAGCAGTACTTC. The chain uses TRBV10-3 and TRBJ2-7, with TRBD2 as a possible D gene (6 bases). Per the germline V gene, CDR1 is ENHRY and CDR2 is SYGVKD. V was pared by 6 bases and J by 1 base, with 7 bases between. The CDR3 sequence is 12 residues long.